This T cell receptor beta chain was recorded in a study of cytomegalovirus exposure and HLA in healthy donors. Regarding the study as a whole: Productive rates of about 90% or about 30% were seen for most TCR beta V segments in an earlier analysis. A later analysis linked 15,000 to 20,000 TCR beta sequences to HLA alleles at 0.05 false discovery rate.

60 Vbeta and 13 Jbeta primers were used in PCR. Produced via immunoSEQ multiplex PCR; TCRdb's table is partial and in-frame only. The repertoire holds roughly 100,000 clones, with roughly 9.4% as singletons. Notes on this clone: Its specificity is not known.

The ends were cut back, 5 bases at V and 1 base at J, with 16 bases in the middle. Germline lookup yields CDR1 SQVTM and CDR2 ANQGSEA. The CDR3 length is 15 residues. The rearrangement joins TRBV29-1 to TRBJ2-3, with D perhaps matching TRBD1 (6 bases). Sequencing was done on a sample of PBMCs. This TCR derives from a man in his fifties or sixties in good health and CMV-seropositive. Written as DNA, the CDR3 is TGCAGCGTTCCATGGGACAAGGGAGGCACAGATACGCAGTATTTT. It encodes CSVPWDKGGTDTQYF.